The 8 T cell receptor beta chains listed next were all sequenced from one sample in a study of OX40 agonist ivuxolimab in advanced cancers. Here immunoSEQ multiplex PCR was the method, and the copy in TCRdb shows in-frame clones only, minus some. The sample lists some 33,000 clones, approximately 89% seen once, with approximately 40% in the top ten. Sequenced here: CD4+ or CD8+ T cells sorted from blood, sampled in a trial of the OX40 agonist ivuxolimab. The source is an adult with an advanced solid tumor such as melanoma, head and neck, liver or kidney cancer.

The chain links TRBV5-6 to TRBJ2-1; 11 nucleotides agree with TRBD1. CDR1 and CDR2 (germline): SGHDT, YYEEEE. This CDR3 is built from 15 residues. V lost 7 bases to trimming and J lost 7 bases; unmatched junction nucleotides: 10. For the CDR3, the DNA is TGTGCCAGCGCGTACTCGGACAGGGGGCTAAATGAGCAGTTCTTC. It translates to CASAYSDRGLNEQFF.

This rearrangement joins TRBV9 to TRBJ2-2; TRBD1 is a possible D gene (6 bases). The CDR3 covers 15 residues. Germline CDR1 and CDR2: SGDLS and YYNGEE. The ends were cut back, 3 bases at V and 5 bases at J, with 14 bases in the middle. The CDR3 protein is CASSESNRETGELFF. The CDR3 nucleotides are TGTGCCAGCAGCGAGTCAAACAGGGAAACCGGGGAGCTGTTTTTT.

The V gene is TRBV6-6, the J gene TRBJ1-5; D not certain. V lost 5 bases to trimming and J lost 2 bases, with 13 bases between them. CDR1 and CDR2 from the germline V gene are MNHNY and SVGAGI (reference sequence). The CDR3 consists of 15 residues. CDR3 DNA sequence: TGTGCCAGCAGTCCCCTCGGCGGGGGCAATCAGCCCCAGCATTTT. This encodes CASSPLGGGNQPQHF.

The rearrangement links TRBV11-2 to TRBJ2-5, with 9 bases fitting TRBD1. The trim removed 2 bases at V and 1 base at J, leaving 8 bases unmatched. The CDR3 is 17 amino acids. CDR1 and CDR2 from the germline V gene are SGHAT and FQNNGV. The CDR3 DNA follows: TGTGCCAGCAGCTTACCCGGGGACAGGGCCTTCCAAGAGACCCAGTACTTC. It translates to CASSLPGDRAFQETQYF.

V gene TRBV6-1 combines with J gene TRBJ2-1; 8 bases match TRBD2. V shed 6 bases, J shed 9 bases, and the junction held 10 bases outside the gene matches. CDR1 and CDR2 from the germline V gene are MNHNS and SASEGT. The CDR3 runs to 14 residues. The CDR3, as DNA: TGTGCCAGCAGATCCTCCGCGGGGGGCAGTGAGCAGTTCTTC. Its translation: CASRSSAGGSEQFF.

V gene TRBV6-1 combines with J gene TRBJ2-3, with D hard to call. The germline gives CDR1 MNHNS, CDR2 SASEGT. Trimming pared 5 bases from V and 0 bases from J, leaving 12 bases between. The CDR3 runs to 15 residues. This CDR3 is CASSPLAASTDTQYF. The CDR3 coding sequence is TGTGCCAGCAGTCCTCTGGCAGCGAGCACAGATACGCAGTATTTT.

The chain employs TRBV29-1 and TRBJ2-1; TRBD1 might be the D (6 bases). The CDR3 is made up of 12 amino acids. The germline V gene encodes CDR1 SQVTM and CDR2 ANQGSEA. Between the trimmed V and J ends, which lost 6 bases and 3 bases, there was a span of 9 bases. CDR3 loop: CSVPDSYNEQFF. CDR3 nucleotides: TGCAGCGTACCGGACAGCTACAATGAGCAGTTCTTC.

The chain couples TRBV27 to TRBJ1-2; no clear D gene. CDR1 is MNHEY and CDR2 is SMNVEV in the germline V gene (reference sequence). The CDR3 contains 15 residues. Trimming took off 2 bases at V and 8 bases at J, with 18 bases between the two ends. Written as DNA, the CDR3 is TGTGCCAGCAGTTTAAGAATAAGCCCAGCCGACGGCTACACCTTC. This sequence encodes CASSLRISPADGYTF.